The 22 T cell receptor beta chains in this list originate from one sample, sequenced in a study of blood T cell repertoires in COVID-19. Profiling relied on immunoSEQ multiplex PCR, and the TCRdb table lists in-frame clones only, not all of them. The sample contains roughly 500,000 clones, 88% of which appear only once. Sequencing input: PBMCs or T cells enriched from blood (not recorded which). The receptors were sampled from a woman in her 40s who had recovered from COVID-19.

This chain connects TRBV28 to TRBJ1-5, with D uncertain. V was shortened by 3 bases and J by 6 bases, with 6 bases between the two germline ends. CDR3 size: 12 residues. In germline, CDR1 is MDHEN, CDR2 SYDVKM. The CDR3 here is CASSFGSQPQHF. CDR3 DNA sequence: TGTGCCAGCAGTTTTGGCAGTCAGCCCCAGCATTTT.

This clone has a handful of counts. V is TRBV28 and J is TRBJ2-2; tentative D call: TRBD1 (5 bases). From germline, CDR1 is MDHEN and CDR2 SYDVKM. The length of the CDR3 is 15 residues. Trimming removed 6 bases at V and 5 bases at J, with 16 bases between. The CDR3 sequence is CASSPRGFGTGELFF. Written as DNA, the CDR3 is TGTGCCAGCAGCCCTAGGGGATTTGGGACCGGGGAGCTGTTTTTT.

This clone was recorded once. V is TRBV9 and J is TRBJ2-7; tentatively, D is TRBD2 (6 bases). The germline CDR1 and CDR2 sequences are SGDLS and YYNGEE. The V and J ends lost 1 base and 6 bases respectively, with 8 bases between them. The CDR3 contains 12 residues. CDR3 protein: CASSVNSGEQYF. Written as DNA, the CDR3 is TGTGCCAGCAGCGTAAATAGCGGCGAGCAGTACTTC.

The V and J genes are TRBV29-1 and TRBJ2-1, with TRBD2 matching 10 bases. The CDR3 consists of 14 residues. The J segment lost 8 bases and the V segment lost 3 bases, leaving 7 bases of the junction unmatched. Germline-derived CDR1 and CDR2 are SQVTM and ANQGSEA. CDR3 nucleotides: TGCAGCGTTGATGGGCTAGCGGGAGTCTATGAGCAGTTCTTC. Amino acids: CSVDGLAGVYEQFF.

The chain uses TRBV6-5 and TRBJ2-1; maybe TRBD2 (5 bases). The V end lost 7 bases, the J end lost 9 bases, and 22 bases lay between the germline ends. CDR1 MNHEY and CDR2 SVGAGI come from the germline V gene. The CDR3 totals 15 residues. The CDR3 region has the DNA TGTGCCAGCAAGACGGACGTAGAGGGAGCGATTGAGCAGTTCTTC. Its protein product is CASKTDVEGAIEQFF.

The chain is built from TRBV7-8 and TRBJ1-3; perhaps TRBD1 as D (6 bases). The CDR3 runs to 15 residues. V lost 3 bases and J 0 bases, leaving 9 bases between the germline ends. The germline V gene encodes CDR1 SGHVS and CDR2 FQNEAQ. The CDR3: CASSFQGSSGNTIYF. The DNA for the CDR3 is TGTGCCAGCAGCTTTCAGGGGAGCTCTGGAAACACCATATATTTT.

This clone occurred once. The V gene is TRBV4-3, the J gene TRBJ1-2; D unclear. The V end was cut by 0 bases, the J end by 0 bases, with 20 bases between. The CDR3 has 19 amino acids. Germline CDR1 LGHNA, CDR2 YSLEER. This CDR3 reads CASSQESRTPAGANYGYTF. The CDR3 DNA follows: TGCGCCAGCAGCCAAGAATCAAGGACCCCCGCGGGTGCTAACTATGGCTACACCTTC.

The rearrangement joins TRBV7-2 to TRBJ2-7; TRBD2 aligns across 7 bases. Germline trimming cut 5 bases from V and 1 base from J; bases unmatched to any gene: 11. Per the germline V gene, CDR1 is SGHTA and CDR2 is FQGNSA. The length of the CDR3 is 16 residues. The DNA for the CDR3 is TGTGCCAGCAGCCGCCCTAGCGGTGCGTTTTCCTACGAGCAGTACTTC. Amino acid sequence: CASSRPSGAFSYEQYF.

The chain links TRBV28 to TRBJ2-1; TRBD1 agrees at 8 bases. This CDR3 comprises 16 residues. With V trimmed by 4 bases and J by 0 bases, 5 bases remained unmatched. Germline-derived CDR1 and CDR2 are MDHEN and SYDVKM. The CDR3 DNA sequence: TGTGCCAGCAGTTCGGACAGGGAAAGCTCCTACAATGAGCAGTTCTTC. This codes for CASSSDRESSYNEQFF.

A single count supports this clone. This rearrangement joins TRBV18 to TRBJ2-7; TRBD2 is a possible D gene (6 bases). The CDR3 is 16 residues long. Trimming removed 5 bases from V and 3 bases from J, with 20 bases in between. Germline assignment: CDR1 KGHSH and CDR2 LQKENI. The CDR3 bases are TGTGCCAGCTCAGCGGGACCGGCTAACTCAGACTACGAGCAGTACTTC. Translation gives CASSAGPANSDYEQYF. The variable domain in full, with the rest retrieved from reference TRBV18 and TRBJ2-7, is NAGVMQNPRHLVRRRGQEARLRCSPMKGHSHVYWYRQLPEEGLKFMVYLQKENIIDESGMPKERFSAEFPKEGPSILRIQQVVRGDSAAYFCASSAGPANSDYEQYFGPGTRLTVT.

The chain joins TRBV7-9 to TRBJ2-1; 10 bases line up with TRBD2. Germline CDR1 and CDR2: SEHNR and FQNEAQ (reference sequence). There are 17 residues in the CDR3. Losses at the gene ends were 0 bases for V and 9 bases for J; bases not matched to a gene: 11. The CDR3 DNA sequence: TGTGCCAGCAGCTTAGCGCTAAGTAAGCGGGAGGGTGCTGAGCAGTTCTTC. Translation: CASSLALSKREGAEQFF.

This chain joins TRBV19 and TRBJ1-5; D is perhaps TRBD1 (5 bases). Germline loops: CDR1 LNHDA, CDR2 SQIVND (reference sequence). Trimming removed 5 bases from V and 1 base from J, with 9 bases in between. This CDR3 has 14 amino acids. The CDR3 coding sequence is TGTGCCAGTAGTGGCCAGGGCAGCAATCAGCCCCAGCATTTT. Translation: CASSGQGSNQPQHF.

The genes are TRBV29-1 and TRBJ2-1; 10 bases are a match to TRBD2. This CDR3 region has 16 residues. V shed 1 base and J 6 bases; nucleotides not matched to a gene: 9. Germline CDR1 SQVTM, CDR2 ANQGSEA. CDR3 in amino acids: CSVEGQREGRGNEQFF. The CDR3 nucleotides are TGCAGCGTTGAAGGGCAGCGGGAGGGCCGGGGCAATGAGCAGTTCTTC.

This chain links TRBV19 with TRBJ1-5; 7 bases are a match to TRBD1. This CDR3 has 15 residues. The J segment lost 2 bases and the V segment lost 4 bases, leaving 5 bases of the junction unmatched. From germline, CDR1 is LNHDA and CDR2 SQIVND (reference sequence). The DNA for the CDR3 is TGTGCCAGTAGTACAGGACAGGTCGGCAATCAGCCCCAGCATTTT. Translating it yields CASSTGQVGNQPQHF.

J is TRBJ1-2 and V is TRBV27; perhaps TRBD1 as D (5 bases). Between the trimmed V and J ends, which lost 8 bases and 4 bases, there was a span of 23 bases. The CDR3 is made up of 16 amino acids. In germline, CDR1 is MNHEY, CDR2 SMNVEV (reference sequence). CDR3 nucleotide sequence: TGTGCCAGCCGCACTTTAGAGGGATCGGGGGTCTATGGCTACACCTTC. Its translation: CASRTLEGSGVYGYTF.

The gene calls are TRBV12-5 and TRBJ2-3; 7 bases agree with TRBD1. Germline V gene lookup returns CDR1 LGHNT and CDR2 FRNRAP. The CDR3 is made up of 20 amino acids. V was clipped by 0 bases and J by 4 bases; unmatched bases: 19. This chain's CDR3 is CASGLVQGSVYGESADTQYF. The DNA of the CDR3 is TGTGCTAGTGGTTTGGTACAGGGGTCCGTTTACGGGGAGAGCGCAGATACGCAGTATTTT.

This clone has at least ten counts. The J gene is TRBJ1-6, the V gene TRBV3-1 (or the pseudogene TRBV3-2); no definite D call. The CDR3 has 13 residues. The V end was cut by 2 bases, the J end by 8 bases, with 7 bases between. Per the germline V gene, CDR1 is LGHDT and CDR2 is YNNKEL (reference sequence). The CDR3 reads CASSQSIDSPLHF. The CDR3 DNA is TGTGCCAGCAGCCAAAGCATTGATTCACCCCTCCACTTT.

The CDR3 protein is CASSQGTTYYEQYF. The CDR3 nucleotides are TGTGCCAGCAGCCAGGGGACTACCTACTACGAGCAGTACTTC. The rearrangement links TRBV9 to TRBJ2-7; perhaps TRBD2 as D (7 bases). CDR3 length: 14 residues. The V end lost 4 bases, the J end lost 3 bases, and 14 bases lay between the germline ends. CDR1 SGDLS and CDR2 YYNGEE come from the germline V gene.

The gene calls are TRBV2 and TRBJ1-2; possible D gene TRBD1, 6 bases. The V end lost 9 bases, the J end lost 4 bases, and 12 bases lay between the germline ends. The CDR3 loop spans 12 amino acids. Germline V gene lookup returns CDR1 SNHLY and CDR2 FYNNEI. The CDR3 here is CARNTGTYGYTF. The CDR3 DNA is TGTGCCAGAAATACAGGGACCTATGGCTACACCTTC. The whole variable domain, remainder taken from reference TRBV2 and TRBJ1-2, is EPEVTQTPSHQVTQMGQEVILRCVPISNHLYFYWYRQILGQKVEFLVSFYNNEISEKSEIFDDQFSVERPDGSNFTLKIRSTKLEDSAMYFCARNTGTYGYTFGSGTRLTVV.

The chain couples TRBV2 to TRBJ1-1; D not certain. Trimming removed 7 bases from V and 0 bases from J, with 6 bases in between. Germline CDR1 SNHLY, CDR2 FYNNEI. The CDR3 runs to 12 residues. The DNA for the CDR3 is TGTGCCAGCACCAGGCTGAACACTGAAGCTTTCTTT. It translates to CASTRLNTEAFF.

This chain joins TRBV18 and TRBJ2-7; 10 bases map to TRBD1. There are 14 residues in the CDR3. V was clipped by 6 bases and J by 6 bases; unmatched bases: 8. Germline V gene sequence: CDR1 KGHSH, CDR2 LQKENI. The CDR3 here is CASSSGTGDVEQYF. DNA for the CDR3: TGTGCCAGCTCGTCCGGGACAGGGGATGTCGAGCAGTACTTC. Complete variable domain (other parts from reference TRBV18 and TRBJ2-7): NAGVMQNPRHLVRRRGQEARLRCSPMKGHSHVYWYRQLPEEGLKFMVYLQKENIIDESGMPKERFSAEFPKEGPSILRIQQVVRGDSAAYFCASSSGTGDVEQYFGPGTRLTVT.

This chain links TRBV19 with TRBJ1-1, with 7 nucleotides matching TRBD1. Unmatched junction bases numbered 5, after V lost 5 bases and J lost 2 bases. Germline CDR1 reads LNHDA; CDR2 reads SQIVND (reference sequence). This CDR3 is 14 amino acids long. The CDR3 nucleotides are TGTGCCAGTAGTCAACCAGGGGGAAACACTGAAGCTTTCTTT. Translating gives CASSQPGGNTEAFF.